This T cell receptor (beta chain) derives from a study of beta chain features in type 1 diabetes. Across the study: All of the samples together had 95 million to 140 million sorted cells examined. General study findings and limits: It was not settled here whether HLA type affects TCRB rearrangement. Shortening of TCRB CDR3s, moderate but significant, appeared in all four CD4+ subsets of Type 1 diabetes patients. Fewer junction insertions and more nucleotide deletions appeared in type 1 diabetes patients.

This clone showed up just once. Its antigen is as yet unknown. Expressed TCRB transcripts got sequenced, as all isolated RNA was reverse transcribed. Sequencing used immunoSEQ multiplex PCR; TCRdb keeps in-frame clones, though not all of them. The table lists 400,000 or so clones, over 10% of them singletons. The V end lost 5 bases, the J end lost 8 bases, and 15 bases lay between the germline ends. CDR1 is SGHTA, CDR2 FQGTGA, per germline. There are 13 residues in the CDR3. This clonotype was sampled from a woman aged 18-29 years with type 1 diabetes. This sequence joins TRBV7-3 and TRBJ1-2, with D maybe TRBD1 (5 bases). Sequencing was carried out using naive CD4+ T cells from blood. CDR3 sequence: CASSPGGEQGYTF. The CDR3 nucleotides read TGTGCCAGCAGCCCTGGGGGGGAACAGGGCTACACCTTC. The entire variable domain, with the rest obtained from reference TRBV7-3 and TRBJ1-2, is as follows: GAGVSQTPSNKVTEKGKYVELRCDPISGHTALYWYRQSLGQGPEFLIYFQGTGAADDSGLPNDRFFAVRPEGSVSTLKIQRTERGDSAVYLCASSPGGEQGYTFGSGTRLTVV.